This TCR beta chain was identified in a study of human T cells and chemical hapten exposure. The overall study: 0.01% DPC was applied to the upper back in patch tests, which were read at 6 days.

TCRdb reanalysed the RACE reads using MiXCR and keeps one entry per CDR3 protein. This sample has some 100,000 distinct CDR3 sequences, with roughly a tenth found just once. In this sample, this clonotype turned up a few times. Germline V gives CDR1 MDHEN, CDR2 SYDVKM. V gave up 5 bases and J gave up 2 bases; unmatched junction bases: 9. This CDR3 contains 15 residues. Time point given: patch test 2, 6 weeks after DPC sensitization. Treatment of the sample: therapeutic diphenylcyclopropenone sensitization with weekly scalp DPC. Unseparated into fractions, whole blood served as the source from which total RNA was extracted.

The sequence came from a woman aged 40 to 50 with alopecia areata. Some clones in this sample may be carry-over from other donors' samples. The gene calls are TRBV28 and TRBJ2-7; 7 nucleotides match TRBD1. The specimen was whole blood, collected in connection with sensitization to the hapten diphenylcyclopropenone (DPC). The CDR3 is CASSPGAGGTYEQYF. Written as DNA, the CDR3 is TGTGCCAGCAGTCCCGGGGCAGGGGGTACCTACGAGCAGTACTTC.